These 24 T cell receptor beta chains originate from one sample sequenced in a study of shared clonotypes between healthy human individuals. TCRdb keeps only in-frame clones here, not all; method: immunoSEQ multiplex PCR. The sample shows about 1,900,000 clones, approximately 94% of them seen only once. CD45RO negativity and positive selection for CCR7 defined naive CD8 cells, a population that excluded terminally differentiated effector memory CD45RA+ cells. The specimen sequenced was naive CD8+ T cells sorted from blood. The origin of the receptors is a man between 18 and 29 years old in good health.

The rearrangement joins TRBV23-1 to TRBJ2-1; D possibly corresponds to TRBD2 (5 bases). TRBV23-1 is labeled an ORF, and its function is uncertain. V lost 4 bases to trimming and J lost 10 bases, with 8 bases between them. The CDR3 has 11 amino acids. The CDR3 nucleotides read TGCGCCAGCAGTCCCTGGGAGGAGCAGTTCTTC. This sequence encodes CASSPWEEQFF.

This clone was observed once. V gene TRBV4-3 combines with J gene TRBJ2-6, with TRBD1 matching over 7 bases. The CDR3 covers 16 residues. The J segment lost 1 base and the V segment lost 2 bases, leaving 2 bases of the junction unmatched. Germline V lookup: CDR1 LGHNA, CDR2 YSLEER. The chain's CDR3 is CASSQKQGSGANVLTF. The CDR3 coding sequence is TGCGCCAGCAGCCAAAAACAGGGGTCTGGGGCCAACGTCCTGACTTTC.

The rearrangement uses TRBV6-5 and TRBJ2-2, with D possibly TRBD1 on 6 matching bases. The CDR3 has 15 residues. Germline CDR1 and CDR2: MNHEY and SVGAGI. Trimming took 5 bases from V and 6 from J, leaving 16 bases between them. The CDR3 region has the DNA TGTGCCAGCAGTAACACCCACAGGGTTCCCGGGGAGCTGTTTTTT. This gives the protein CASSNTHRVPGELFF.

The CDR3 DNA reads TGTGCCAGTAGCGAGACAGGGGGTCCCTACGAGCAGTACTTC. It encodes CASSETGGPYEQYF. This chain links TRBV19 with TRBJ2-7, with 9 bases matching TRBD1. CDR1 and CDR2 from the germline V gene are LNHDA and SQIVND (reference sequence). V shed 6 bases and J 2 bases; nucleotides not matched to a gene: 5. The CDR3 is made up of 14 amino acids. Together with reference TRBV19 and TRBJ2-7, the CDR3 gives the full variable domain: DGGITQSPKYLFRKEGQNVTLSCEQNLNHDAMYWYRQDPGQGLRLIYYSQIVNDFQKGDIAEGYSVSREKKESFPLTVTSAQKNPTAFYLCASSETGGPYEQYFGPGTRLTVT.

V usage is TRBV7-9 and J usage is TRBJ2-7; 8 positions match TRBD2. CDR3 length: 15 amino acids. Germline assignment: CDR1 SEHNR and CDR2 FQNEAQ (reference sequence). V shed 5 bases and J 3 bases; nucleotides not matched to a gene: 9. The CDR3: CASSTPLAGRYEQYF. CDR3 in DNA: TGTGCCAGCAGCACACCCCTAGCGGGCCGCTACGAGCAGTACTTC.

The V call is TRBV4-1, the J call TRBJ2-3, with 9 bases fitting TRBD2. This CDR3 contains 17 residues. V dropped 4 bases and J dropped 4; count of bases not matched to a gene: 12. Germline assignment: CDR1 MGHRA and CDR2 YSYEKL. The DNA for the CDR3 is TGCGCCAGCAGCCCGGCGTTTGTAGCGGGAGTGGCAGATACGCAGTATTTT. Residues: CASSPAFVAGVADTQYF.

V gene TRBV11-1 combines with J gene TRBJ2-7, with D perhaps TRBD1 (6 bases). The CDR3 contains 13 residues. The germline V and J ends were trimmed by 4 bases and 2 bases, with 9 bases remaining between them. Germline CDR1 and CDR2: SGHAT and FQDESV (reference sequence). The CDR3 DNA sequence: TGTGCCAGCAGCTACAGGGCCACCTACGAGCAGTACTTC. Protein: CASSYRATYEQYF.

The chain joins TRBV13 to TRBJ1-1, with D maybe TRBD1 (5 bases). Germline V gene lookup returns CDR1 PRHDT and CDR2 FYEKMQ (reference sequence). Trimming took off 2 bases at V and 6 bases at J, with 10 bases between the two ends. The CDR3 loop spans 13 amino acids. This CDR3 is CASSLSSGPEAFF. The CDR3 nucleotides read TGTGCCAGCAGCTTATCATCGGGGCCTGAAGCTTTCTTT.

This chain connects TRBV10-2 to TRBJ1-5, with D maybe TRBD1 (6 bases). This CDR3 is 15 amino acids long. The germline V and J ends were trimmed by 6 bases and 2 bases, with 14 bases remaining between them. Per germline, CDR1 WSHSY and CDR2 SAAADI. The CDR3 DNA follows: TGCGCCAGCAGCACACAGGGTGGGGGCAATCAGCCCCAGCATTTT. It encodes CASSTQGGGNQPQHF.

This sequence joins TRBV11-2 and TRBJ2-2, with a possible D match to TRBD2 (6 bases). Per germline, CDR1 SGHAT and CDR2 FQNNGV. The CDR3 length is 18 residues. V was pared by 5 bases and J by 3 bases, with 22 bases between. The CDR3 nucleotides read TGTGCCAGCAGCCAAAATGCACGTGGCGGGGAAGACACCGGGGAGCTGTTTTTT. It yields the protein CASSQNARGGEDTGELFF.

J is TRBJ2-3 and V is TRBV7-9, with D hard to call. Germline V gene sequence: CDR1 SEHNR, CDR2 FQNEAQ (reference sequence). The ends were cut back, 2 bases at V and 6 bases at J, with 12 bases in the middle. CDR3 length equals 14 residues. CDR3 in amino acids: CASSLRGTPDTQYF. The CDR3 bases are TGTGCCAGCAGCTTACGCGGAACACCGGATACGCAGTATTTT.

The rearrangement uses TRBV4-1 and TRBJ2-2; 11 bases align to TRBD1. Trimming at V came to 3 bases and at J to 5 bases, leaving 5 bases not matched to a gene. The germline V gene encodes CDR1 MGHRA and CDR2 YSYEKL. This CDR3 region has 16 residues. CDR3 sequence (DNA): TGCGCCAGCAGCCAGTGGACAGGGGGCGAGACCGGGGAGCTGTTTTTT. Translating gives CASSQWTGGETGELFF.

The V call is TRBV10-3, the J call TRBJ1-2, with TRBD1 matching 10 bases. Trimming at V came to 10 bases and at J to 6 bases, leaving 8 bases not matched to a gene. Looked up from germline, CDR1 is ENHRY and CDR2 is SYGVKD. The CDR3 is made up of 13 amino acids. In DNA form, the CDR3 reads TGTGCCACGCGGACAGGGGGTATCGATGGCTACACCTTC. It encodes CATRTGGIDGYTF.

This clone showed up just once. This same CDR3 is encoded by further DNA sequences in the sample. The V gene is TRBV5-1, the J gene TRBJ2-1, with D perhaps matching TRBD2 (5 bases). This CDR3 spans 14 amino acids. Trimming removed 2 bases at V and 2 bases at J, with 8 bases between. From germline, CDR1 is SGHRS and CDR2 YFSETQ. The CDR3 DNA is TGCGCCAGCAGCTTAAGCGGACCCTACAATGAGCAGTTCTTC. Encoded protein: CASSLSGPYNEQFF.

The genes are TRBV27 and TRBJ1-1; no firm D call. This CDR3 contains 16 residues. Per the germline V gene, CDR1 is MNHEY and CDR2 is SMNVEV (reference sequence). Trimming pared 2 bases from V and 2 bases from J, leaving 15 bases between. The CDR3 DNA sequence: TGTGCCAGCAGTTTACACAGACCCACGTTAAACACTGAAGCTTTCTTT. Translation: CASSLHRPTLNTEAFF.

The chain has TRBV11-2 and TRBJ2-1; 9 nucleotides agree with TRBD1. J gave up 7 bases and V 5 bases, and 9 bases lay outside the gene matches. The CDR3 runs to 15 residues. Germline-derived CDR1 and CDR2 are SGHAT and FQNNGV. The CDR3 region has the DNA TGTGCCAGCAGCCACCGGGACAGGGAATGGAATGAGCAGTTCTTC. It yields the protein CASSHRDREWNEQFF.

The gene calls are TRBV4-1 and TRBJ2-5; 12 bases are shared with TRBD2. From germline, CDR1 is MGHRA and CDR2 YSYEKL. This CDR3 spans 15 amino acids. The trim removed 4 bases at V and 5 bases at J, leaving 5 bases unmatched. The CDR3 DNA is TGCGCCAGCAGCCGGACTAGCGGGGAAATCGAGACCCAGTACTTC. It is translated as CASSRTSGEIETQYF.

This chain connects TRBV2 to TRBJ2-3; 9 bases agree with TRBD2. CDR1 is SNHLY, CDR2 FYNNEI, per germline. The CDR3 totals 14 residues. V was clipped by 4 bases and J by 5 bases; unmatched bases: 4. This CDR3 is CASSGAGGIDTQYF. The CDR3 DNA follows: TGTGCCAGCAGTGGAGCGGGAGGTATAGATACGCAGTATTTT.

V is TRBV6-5 and J is TRBJ2-7; D uncertain. CDR3 size: 13 residues. The germline gives CDR1 MNHEY, CDR2 SVGAGI. Trimming stripped 2 bases from V and 2 bases from J, with 7 bases between. CDR3 sequence reads: CASSYNQAYEQYF. The CDR3 DNA follows: TGTGCCAGCAGTTACAATCAGGCCTACGAGCAGTACTTC.

The J gene is TRBJ2-3, the V gene TRBV14, with 10 bases lining up with TRBD2. The V and J ends lost 4 bases and 4 bases, in that order; junction bases with no gene match: 8. The germline V gene encodes CDR1 SGHDN and CDR2 FVKESK. This CDR3 has 16 residues. DNA for the CDR3: TGTGCCAGCAGCCCCCTAGCGGGAGCTCGAGCAGATACGCAGTATTTT. Translating it yields CASSPLAGARADTQYF.

The V call is TRBV9, the J call TRBJ2-1; possible D gene TRBD1, 5 bases. Germline V gene sequence: CDR1 SGDLS, CDR2 YYNGEE. The CDR3 length is 16 residues. V lost 0 bases and J 4 bases, leaving 14 bases between the germline ends. The CDR3, as DNA: TGTGCCAGCAGCGTAGAGTGGCAGGGCTATTACAATGAGCAGTTCTTC. It encodes CASSVEWQGYYNEQFF.

Details on this clone: Other DNA sequences in the sample encode the same CDR3. The J gene is TRBJ2-7, the V gene TRBV9; 7 positions match TRBD2. The CDR3 runs 15 residues. J gave up 2 bases and V 0 bases, and 5 bases lay outside the gene matches. CDR1 and CDR2 (germline): SGDLS, YYNGEE. DNA for the CDR3: TGTGCCAGCAGCGTAGGTAGCGGGCCACCCTACGAGCAGTACTTC. Its protein is CASSVGSGPPYEQYF.

DNA for the CDR3: TGTGCCAGCAGTCCTTCAGGGGTGGACCAGCCCCAGCATTTT. Its translation: CASSPSGVDQPQHF. The rearrangement uses TRBV27 and TRBJ1-5; tentatively, D is TRBD1 (6 bases). The ends were cut back, 5 bases at V and 7 bases at J, with 15 bases in the middle. The CDR3 loop spans 14 amino acids. Germline lookup yields CDR1 MNHEY and CDR2 SMNVEV (reference sequence).

The gene calls are TRBV4-1 and TRBJ2-7; D gene unclear. V was trimmed by 2 bases and J by 0 bases, leaving 8 bases between them. CDR1 and CDR2 from the germline V gene are MGHRA and YSYEKL. The CDR3 has 14 amino acids. The DNA of the CDR3 is TGCGCCAGCAGCCAACACGGTAGCTCCTACGAGCAGTACTTC. Its translation: CASSQHGSSYEQYF.